There are a few counts of the clone carrying this T cell receptor (beta chain). Between the trimmed V and J ends, which lost 3 bases and 1 base, there was a span of 10 bases. Per germline, CDR1 SGHRS and CDR2 YFSETQ. There are 14 residues in the CDR3. TCRdb re-derived calls from the RT-PCR reads in MiXCR, one entry per CDR3 protein. In the table there are fewer than 800,000 distinct CDR3 sequences, approximately 15% of which are singletons. The sequence was collected from a female donor in good health, serving as a healthy control. The specimen sequenced was memory CD4+ T cells from blood. V and J are TRBV5-1 and TRBJ2-5; D is unresolved. The CDR3 DNA reads TGCGCCAGCAGCTCACAGCCGACCCAAGAGACCCAGTACTTC. Amino acids: CASSSQPTQETQYF.